This TCR beta chain was sequenced in a study of CD8+ T cells in alopecia areata. In the study overall: Treatment with tofacitinib (6 to 18 months) was followed by 6 months off drug.

The V end lost 6 bases, the J end lost 0 bases, and 16 bases lay between the germline ends. Per the germline V gene, CDR1 is SQVTM and CDR2 is ANQGSEA. The length of the CDR3 is 15 residues. Sequencing templates came from extracted RNA that was reverse transcribed into cDNA. Assay used: immunoSEQ multiplex PCR; TCRdb lists only in-frame clones, some missing. The table shows 80,000 to 100,000 clones, with roughly two fifths occurring only once. This sequence joins TRBV29-1 and TRBJ2-3; TRBD1 is a possible D gene (5 bases). The receptor was derived from a human donor with alopecia areata. Sequenced material: CD4+ T cells sorted from blood. CDR3 protein: CSVLQVPGSTDTQYF. CDR3 coding DNA: TGCAGCGTGTTACAGGTGCCCGGTAGCACAGATACGCAGTATTTT.